Included here is one TCR beta chain sequence, with context. The germline V gene has CDR1 MNHNS and CDR2 SASEGT. The CDR3 contains 16 residues. Trimming shortened V by 0 bases and J by 3 bases, and 12 bases separated the two germline ends. Ages ranged from roughly 18 to 95 years, with residence in about 23 US areas. The data were taken from a study of blood T cell repertoires in COVID-19. Measured with immunoSEQ multiplex PCR; TCRdb has only the in-frame clones, and not every one. The table shows roughly 220,000 clones, with 88% occurring only once. The J gene is TRBJ1-5, the V gene TRBV6-1; D is unresolved. This receptor was taken from a woman aged 50 to 60 with acute COVID-19. Sequenced material: PBMCs or T cells enriched from blood (not recorded which). CDR3: CASSEARRADNQPQHF. CDR3 nucleotides: TGTGCCAGCAGTGAAGCGCGGAGGGCAGACAATCAGCCCCAGCATTTT.